This entry describes one TCR beta chain. Its antigen is unknown. TCRdb re-called the 5' RACE reads through MiXCR, storing one row per CDR3 protein. The top ten hold roughly 0.44% of the sample, which has just under 550,000 distinct CDR3 sequences, roughly 15% seen once. These data come from a study of identical twins. The CDR3 runs to 14 residues. Trimming at V came to 5 bases and at J to 4 bases, leaving 4 bases not matched to a gene. Germline CDR1 is SEHNR and CDR2 is FQNEAQ (reference sequence). Study-wide points: When twins shared out-of-frame alpha sequences, those sequences had excess low generation probability. Abundant cord blood beta clonotypes carried fewer insertions; memory repertoires showed none.

In addition, the sample was reused for a study of yellow fever vaccine responses in identical twins.

This clonotype was obtained from a woman younger than 35 in good health. V is TRBV7-9 and J is TRBJ2-7, with 11 bases fitting TRBD2. The sample consisted of CD4+ T cells sorted from blood. This CDR3 reads CASSPASGRYEQYF. DNA for the CDR3: TGTGCCAGCAGCCCCGCTAGCGGGAGGTACGAGCAGTACTTC. The complete variable domain, with remaining parts taken from reference TRBV7-9 and TRBJ2-7, reads DTGVSQNPRHKITKRGQNVTFRCDPISEHNRLYWYRQTLGQGPEFLTYFQNEAQLEKSRLLSDRFSAERPKGSFSTLEIQRTEQGDSAMYLCASSPASGRYEQYFGPGTRLTVT.